A single sample gave rise to the 20 T cell receptor beta chains below, sequenced in a study of T-cell memory formation after mild COVID-19. MiXCR, run by TCRdb on the 5' RACE reads, gives a single entry per CDR3 protein. The repertoire holds approximately 350,000 distinct CDR3 sequences, with 10% to 15% as singletons. Sequencing was done on a sample of PBMCs or a T cell subset sorted from them (not recorded which). The receptors derive from a man between 18 and 35 years old who had mild COVID-19 (a few samples of this study predate the infection). Cell type and time point are not known.

This clonotype was seen a handful of times. Here the CDR3 reads CASSFGDRRQETQYF. CDR3 coding DNA: TGTGCCAGCAGCTTCGGGGACAGAAGACAAGAGACCCAGTACTTC. The chain has TRBV7-2 and TRBJ2-5; TRBD1 agrees at 7 bases. Unmatched junction bases numbered 6, after V lost 3 bases and J lost 2 bases. The germline V gene encodes CDR1 SGHTA and CDR2 FQGNSA. The CDR3 runs 15 residues.

This clonotype was found a few times. V gene TRBV7-3 combines with J gene TRBJ2-3, with 10 bases fitting TRBD2. Germline CDR1 reads SGHTA; CDR2 reads FQGTGA. The CDR3 consists of 15 residues. Trimming cost V 5 bases and J 5 bases; bases outside gene matches: 7. CDR3 bases: TGTGCCAGCAGCCAGGGAGCGGGGGGGCAAGATACGCAGTATTTT. It codes for CASSQGAGGQDTQYF.

This sequence joins TRBV20-1 and TRBJ1-6, with 9 bases fitting TRBD1. Germline V gene sequence: CDR1 DFQATT, CDR2 SNEGSKA (reference sequence). The CDR3 contains 14 residues. V was pared by 1 base and J by 8 bases, with 3 bases of the junction left unmatched. In nucleotides, the CDR3 is TGCAGTGCTAGAGGGGGACAGGGATATTCACCCCTCCACTTT. It translates to CSARGGQGYSPLHF.

This chain uses TRBV7-2 with TRBJ1-2, with D possibly TRBD1 on 6 matching bases. Trimming removed 7 bases at V and 4 bases at J, with 13 bases between. CDR3 size: 13 residues. Germline V gene lookup returns CDR1 SGHTA and CDR2 FQGNSA. In nucleotides, the CDR3 is TGTGCCAGCACCCTAGGGGGGGGCTATGGCTACACCTTC. Its translation is CASTLGGGYGYTF. The full variable domain, completed using reference TRBV7-2 and TRBJ1-2, is GAGVSQSPSNKVTEKGKDVELRCDPISGHTALYWYRQSLGQGLEFLIYFQGNSAPDKSGLPSDRFSAERTGGSVSTLTIQRTQQEDSAVYLCASTLGGGYGYTFGSGTRLTVV.

The chain couples TRBV4-3 to TRBJ2-2; D possibly corresponds to TRBD1 (5 bases). Trimming took 0 bases from V and 5 from J, leaving 16 bases between them. This CDR3 is 17 amino acids long. Germline V gene lookup returns CDR1 LGHNA and CDR2 YSLEER. In DNA form, the CDR3 reads TGCGCCAGCAGCCAAGAATTTACCAGAAGGGGTACCGGGGAGCTGTTTTTT. Translation gives CASSQEFTRRGTGELFF.

This chain uses TRBV9 with TRBJ2-5; D unresolved. Trimming took off 1 base at V and 1 base at J, with 5 bases between the two ends. The CDR3 covers 13 residues. Germline values: CDR1 SGDLS, CDR2 YYNGEE. CDR3 coding DNA: TGTGCCAGCAGCGTATCCACCCAAGAGACCCAGTACTTC. Amino acid sequence: CASSVSTQETQYF.

This clonotype was detected a few times. The V call is TRBV2, the J call TRBJ2-3; 8 nucleotides agree with TRBD1. The junction had 6 bases not matched to a gene; V was cut back by 10 bases and J by 3 bases. CDR1 and CDR2 (germline): SNHLY, FYNNEI. The CDR3 contains 13 residues. CDR3 sequence (DNA): TGTGCCAACTCCAGGGGGCGGACAGATACGCAGTATTTT. Translation: CANSRGRTDTQYF.

The sample holds many counts of this clonotype. The CDR3 DNA sequence: TGTGCCAGCAGCCCGCAGACAGGGGCCTTCGAGACCCAGTACTTC. Encoded protein: CASSPQTGAFETQYF. The chain uses TRBV7-9 and TRBJ2-5; 8 positions agree with TRBD1. The germline gives CDR1 SEHNR, CDR2 FQNEAQ (reference sequence). This CDR3 spans 15 amino acids. After removal of 5 bases from V and 5 bases from J, the junction contained 10 bases not matched to a gene.

The chain joins TRBV12-3 or TRBV12-4 to TRBJ1-6, with 8 bases identical to TRBD1. With V trimmed by 7 bases and J by 9 bases, 5 bases remained unmatched. This CDR3 has 13 amino acids. The CDR3: CASTTGGGSPLHF. The CDR3 DNA is TGTGCCAGCACCACAGGGGGGGGTTCACCCCTCCACTTT.

This clonotype has just a few counts. The chain is built from TRBV28 and TRBJ1-5; perhaps TRBD1 as D (5 bases). CDR1 is MDHEN and CDR2 is SYDVKM in the germline V gene. The CDR3 length is 15 residues. The V gene lost 2 bases and the J gene lost 10 bases, with 18 bases spanning the gap. In nucleotides, the CDR3 is TGTGCCAGCAGTTTAGGGCCCGCCGGGGCAGCACCCCAGCATTTT. Translation gives CASSLGPAGAAPQHF.

The chain joins TRBV7-9 to TRBJ1-5; D is possibly TRBD1 (5 bases). The CDR3 runs 14 residues. V shed 5 bases and J shed 7 bases, with 15 bases lying between them. Germline V gene sequence: CDR1 SEHNR, CDR2 FQNEAQ (reference sequence). As DNA, the CDR3 is TGTGCCAGCAGCCGATCGGGGGGGAGCCAGCCCCAGCATTTT. This sequence encodes CASSRSGGSQPQHF. Supplemented by reference TRBV7-9 and TRBJ1-5, the full variable domain reads DTGVSQNPRHKITKRGQNVTFRCDPISEHNRLYWYRQTLGQGPEFLTYFQNEAQLEKSRLLSDRFSAERPKGSFSTLEIQRTEQGDSAMYLCASSRSGGSQPQHFGDGTRLSIL.

The V call is TRBV5-1, the J call TRBJ2-7; a possible D gene is TRBD1 (5 bases). The CDR3 is 13 residues long. V shed 5 bases and J shed 3 bases, with 12 bases lying between them. Germline V gives CDR1 SGHRS, CDR2 YFSETQ. The CDR3 loop is CASRVDSNYEQYV. The CDR3 DNA reads TGCGCCAGCAGAGTTGACAGCAACTACGAGCAGTACGTC.

The V gene is TRBV12-3 or TRBV12-4, the J gene TRBJ2-2; no clear D. The V end lost 3 bases, the J end lost 4 bases, and 9 bases lay between the germline ends. This CDR3 contains 14 residues. CDR3 residues: CASSFSVSTGELFF. In nucleotides, the CDR3 is TGTGCCAGCAGTTTCTCGGTCTCCACCGGGGAGCTGTTTTTT.

This clonotype was seen ten or more times. The rearrangement uses TRBV7-6 and TRBJ2-2, with D possibly being TRBD1 (5 bases). Germline V CDR1 and CDR2: SGHVS, FNYEAQ. The V end lost 3 bases, the J end lost 1 base, and 15 bases lay between the germline ends. This CDR3 has 17 amino acids. For the CDR3, the DNA is TGTGCCAGCAGCTTTCCCAGGGAAACCGTGAACACCGGGGAGCTGTTTTTT. This gives the protein CASSFPRETVNTGELFF.

The V and J genes are TRBV10-3 and TRBJ2-7; weak D call: TRBD2 (6 bases). CDR3 size: 15 residues. Per germline, CDR1 ENHRY and CDR2 SYGVKD. V was pared by 4 bases and J by 0 bases, with 13 bases between. CDR3 nucleotide sequence: TGTGCCATCAGTGTGCCCCCGGGACTCTCCTACGAGCAGTACTTC. This sequence encodes CAISVPPGLSYEQYF.

This clonotype came up a few times. The chain has TRBV3-1 and TRBJ2-7; TRBD2 matches at 9 bases. The length of the CDR3 is 15 residues. The V gene's germline CDR1 is LGHDT and CDR2 YNNKEL (reference sequence). The ends lost 1 base at V and 2 bases at J; junction bases unmatched: 3. The CDR3: CASSQASGEAYEQYF. The DNA of the CDR3 is TGTGCCAGCAGCCAAGCTAGCGGGGAGGCCTACGAGCAGTACTTC.

The CDR3 is CASSLSSGEYETQYF. Here the CDR3 DNA reads TGCGCCAGCAGCCTATCTAGCGGGGAGTACGAGACCCAGTACTTC. This sequence joins TRBV4-1 and TRBJ2-5; 9 positions match TRBD2. With V trimmed by 4 bases and J by 5 bases, 8 bases remained unmatched. The CDR3 is 15 amino acids. Germline assignment: CDR1 MGHRA and CDR2 YSYEKL.

This clonotype came up a few times. The gene calls are TRBV18 and TRBJ1-2; no clear D. V gave up 3 bases and J gave up 1 base, with 12 bases separating them. Looked up from germline, CDR1 is KGHSH and CDR2 is LQKENI. There are 15 residues in the CDR3. The CDR3 sequence is CASSPEAEVNYGYTF. For the CDR3, the DNA is TGTGCCAGCTCACCGGAAGCCGAAGTTAACTATGGCTACACCTTC. The complete variable domain, with remaining parts taken from reference TRBV18 and TRBJ1-2, reads NAGVMQNPRHLVRRRGQEARLRCSPMKGHSHVYWYRQLPEEGLKFMVYLQKENIIDESGMPKERFSAEFPKEGPSILRIQQVVRGDSAAYFCASSPEAEVNYGYTFGSGTRLTVV.

This clonotype was counted a few times. This chain joins TRBV10-1 and TRBJ1-5; no definite D call. V was shortened by 3 bases and J by 7 bases, with 16 bases between the two germline ends. The CDR3 has 15 residues. Per the germline V gene, CDR1 is WNHNN and CDR2 is SYGVQD (reference sequence). CDR3 nucleotides: TGCGCCAGCAGTGAAAGGCTCCTCTTTGGACAGCCCCAGCATTTT. This encodes CASSERLLFGQPQHF.

V usage is TRBV20-1 and J usage is TRBJ2-2; D is ambiguous. Germline V gene lookup returns CDR1 DFQATT and CDR2 SNEGSKA (reference sequence). With 6 bases removed from V and 1 base from J, the gap between germline ends came to 12 bases. The CDR3 covers 14 residues. For the CDR3, the DNA is TGCAGTGCCACGGGCAGGCTGAACACCGGGGAGCTGTTTTTT. This encodes CSATGRLNTGELFF.